The sequence of this TCR beta chain was determined in a study of OX40 agonist ivuxolimab in advanced cancers. Whole-study context: Patients were 82.7% male with ages about 20 to 79, mean approximately 58.

This CDR3 has 14 residues. Trimming at V came to 4 bases and at J to 6 bases, leaving 4 bases not matched to a gene. From germline, CDR1 is SGDLS and CDR2 YYNGEE. Clones were read by immunoSEQ multiplex PCR, and TCRdb kept only the in-frame ones, dropping some. The data contain roughly 30,000 clones, 75% to 85% of them singletons. Study-wide findings and caveats: Low normalized T-cell clonal expansion also characterized some of the nonresponders.

Note on this clone: Its antigen is currently unknown.

The receptor was isolated from an adult with an advanced solid tumor such as melanoma, head and neck, liver or kidney cancer. The material sequenced was CD4+ or CD8+ T cells sorted from blood, taken in a trial of the OX40 agonist ivuxolimab. The J gene is TRBJ2-3, the V gene TRBV9, with TRBD2 matching over 11 bases. This chain's CDR3 is CASSLGLAADTQYF. In nucleotides, the CDR3 is TGTGCCAGCAGCTTGGGACTAGCGGCGGATACGCAGTATTTT.